Given below is one TCR beta chain in context. The data were obtained in a study of blood T cell repertoires in COVID-19. The overall study: The analysed material was cDNA or gDNA that came from T cells, B-cell-depleted T cells, or PBMCs.

The V end lost 4 bases, the J end lost 0 bases, and 13 bases lay between the germline ends. The CDR3 length is 16 residues. Germline assignment: CDR1 KGHDR and CDR2 SFDVKD. The method was immunoSEQ multiplex PCR; TCRdb's version includes in-frame clones alone and lacks a portion of them. The sample lists roughly 140,000 clones, 75% to 90% seen once, with 10% to 12% in the top ten. Specimen: PBMCs or T cells enriched from blood (not recorded which). This rearrangement joins TRBV24-1 to TRBJ2-3; tentatively, D is TRBD2 (5 bases). The TCR sequence derives from a man in his fifties or sixties who had recovered from COVID-19. The CDR3 DNA reads TGTGCCACCAGTGACCGCCTAGCCACAAGCACAGATACGCAGTATTTT. It codes for CATSDRLATSTDTQYF.